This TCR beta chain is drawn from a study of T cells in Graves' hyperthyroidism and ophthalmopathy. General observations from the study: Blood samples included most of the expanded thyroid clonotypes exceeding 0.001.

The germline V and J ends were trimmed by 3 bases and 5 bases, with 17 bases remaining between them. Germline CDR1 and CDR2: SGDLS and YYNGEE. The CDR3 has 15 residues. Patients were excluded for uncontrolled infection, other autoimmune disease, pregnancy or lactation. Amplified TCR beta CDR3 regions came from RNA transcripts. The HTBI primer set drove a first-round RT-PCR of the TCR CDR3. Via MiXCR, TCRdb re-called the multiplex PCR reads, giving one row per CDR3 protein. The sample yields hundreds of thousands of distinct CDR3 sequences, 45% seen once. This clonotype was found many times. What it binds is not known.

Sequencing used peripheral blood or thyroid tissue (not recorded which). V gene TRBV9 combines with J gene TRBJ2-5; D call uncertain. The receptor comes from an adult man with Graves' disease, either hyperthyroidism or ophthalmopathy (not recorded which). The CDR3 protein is CASSGSGPSTETQYF. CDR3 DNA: TGTGCCAGCAGCGGTTCCGGGCCTTCGACCGAGACCCAGTACTTC.